The following is a T cell receptor beta chain sequence with its context. The data were obtained in a study of T cell changes during pregnancy in multiple sclerosis. Method: immunoSEQ multiplex PCR; TCRdb's copy keeps in-frame clones and lacks some. Among fewer than 65,000 clones listed, roughly 90% were seen once. This CDR3 has 12 amino acids. V gave up 8 bases and J gave up 6 bases; unmatched junction bases: 7. The germline V gene encodes CDR1 LNHDA and CDR2 SQIVND (reference sequence). V is TRBV19 and J is TRBJ2-7, with TRBD1 identical over 7 bases. Sequences were derived from peripheral blood, sampled before pregnancy. The receptor comes from a female donor with multiple sclerosis, enrolled in a pregnancy study. This chain's CDR3 is CASSQGPGEQYF. CDR3 DNA sequence: TGTGCCAGTTCACAGGGGCCCGGCGAGCAGTACTTC.